The 21 T cell receptor beta chains reported below all come from one sample, sequenced in a study of blood T cell repertoires in COVID-19. Sequencing used immunoSEQ multiplex PCR; TCRdb keeps in-frame clones, though not all of them. The table records approximately 92,000 clones, about 80% of them present only once. Sequenced: peripheral blood. The receptor set was obtained from an elderly man with acute or convalescent COVID-19.

The CDR3: CASSMGDRGLGNFYGYTF. The CDR3 DNA reads as TGTGCCAGTAGTATGGGGGACAGGGGCCTCGGTAATTTCTATGGCTACACCTTC. V gene TRBV19 combines with J gene TRBJ1-2, with 10 bases fitting TRBD1. Looked up from germline, CDR1 is LNHDA and CDR2 is SQIVND (reference sequence). The CDR3 consists of 18 residues. With V trimmed by 3 bases and J by 4 bases, 14 bases remained unmatched.

The genes are TRBV7-9 and TRBJ1-1; TRBD1 matches 7 bases. CDR1 SEHNR and CDR2 FQNEAQ come from the germline V gene (reference sequence). J lost 4 bases, V lost 5 bases, and 7 bases had no gene match. This CDR3 spans 14 amino acids. DNA for the CDR3: TGTGCCAGCAGCCGTCAGGGGGAAGTCACTGAAGCTTTCTTT. This translates into CASSRQGEVTEAFF.

This clone was seen once. This chain connects TRBV27 to TRBJ1-5, with TRBD1 as a possible D gene (6 bases). Germline V gene lookup returns CDR1 MNHEY and CDR2 SMNVEV (reference sequence). Between the trimmed V and J ends, which lost 5 bases and 4 bases, there was a span of 9 bases. The length of the CDR3 is 13 residues. Here the CDR3 reads CASSRQANQPQHF. The DNA of the CDR3 is TGTGCCAGCAGTAGACAGGCGAATCAGCCCCAGCATTTT.

This chain joins TRBV28 and TRBJ2-1; D remains ambiguous. V lost 3 bases and J lost 6, with 9 bases in between. Looked up from germline, CDR1 is MDHEN and CDR2 is SYDVKM. The CDR3 runs 13 residues. CDR3 amino acids: CASSFASSNEQFF. In DNA, the CDR3 is TGTGCCAGCAGTTTCGCATCCAGCAATGAGCAGTTCTTC.

This clone was found a few times. J is TRBJ2-7 and V is TRBV6-2 or TRBV6-3; D is undetermined. Germline V gene data show CDR1 as MNHEY and CDR2 as SVGEGT. CDR3 length: 12 amino acids. Trimming took 5 bases from V and 5 from J, leaving 10 bases between them. Written as DNA, the CDR3 is TGTGCCAGCAGTCTAAACCGGGACGAGCAGTACTTC. The encoded protein is CASSLNRDEQYF.

The chain carries TRBV19 and TRBJ2-5, with unresolved D. The CDR3 totals 15 residues. Trimming pared 5 bases from V and 2 bases from J, leaving 15 bases between. CDR1 is LNHDA and CDR2 is SQIVND in the germline V gene (reference sequence). The CDR3 sequence is CASSHQVLLQETQYF. The CDR3 nucleotides read TGTGCCAGTAGTCATCAAGTTCTCCTACAAGAGACCCAGTACTTC.

The chain joins TRBV30 to TRBJ1-4; no clear D gene. CDR1 is GTSNPN, CDR2 SVGIG, per germline (reference sequence). The CDR3 loop spans 13 amino acids. Trimming stripped 7 bases from V and 8 bases from J, with 17 bases between. The chain's CDR3 is CAFHLEGWEKLFF. The CDR3 DNA is TGTGCCTTCCACTTAGAGGGTTGGGAAAAACTGTTTTTT.

Only one count was recorded for this clone. The rearrangement uses TRBV6-5 and TRBJ1-4; D gene unclear. Germline CDR1 MNHEY, CDR2 SVGAGI. CDR3 length: 16 residues. V lost 3 bases, J lost 4 bases, and 15 bases lay in between. This chain's CDR3 is CASSYRPGLFNEKLFF. The CDR3, as DNA: TGTGCCAGCAGTTATCGCCCAGGACTATTTAATGAAAAACTGTTTTTT.

The CDR3 here is CSASGSRGQRETQYF. The CDR3 DNA follows: TGCAGTGCTAGTGGGTCCAGGGGGCAGCGAGAGACCCAGTACTTC. This chain connects TRBV20-1 to TRBJ2-5; 8 bases are a match to TRBD1. Germline values: CDR1 DFQATT, CDR2 SNEGSKA (reference sequence). The CDR3 spans 15 residues. J gave up 4 bases and V 3 bases, and 10 bases lay outside the gene matches.

Concerning this clone: At one of its ends the junction is not consistent with the germline gene, which may arise from a read error. The chain links TRBV6-5 to TRBJ1-3; D remains unclear. Looked up from germline, CDR1 is MNHEY and CDR2 is SVGAGI. The CDR3 is 11 amino acids. CDR3 amino acids: CASIGGTTIYF. CDR3 in DNA: TGTGCCAGCATCGGAGGAACCACCATATATTTT.

This clone was detected once. The J gene is TRBJ1-2, the V gene TRBV6-2 or TRBV6-3; 7 bases line up with TRBD1. Germline values: CDR1 MNHEY, CDR2 SVGEGT. CDR3 length equals 15 residues. V was pared by 4 bases and J by 4 bases, with 9 bases of the junction left unmatched. The CDR3: CASSSNLDRSYGYTF. DNA of the CDR3: TGTGCCAGCAGTTCGAATCTGGACAGGAGCTATGGCTACACCTTC.

Notes on this clone: The junction shows a germline mismatch at one end, possibly a read error. V gene TRBV5-8 combines with J gene TRBJ1-3; D gene ambiguous. This CDR3 is built from 17 residues. Germline lookup yields CDR1 SGHTS and CDR2 YDEGEE. This chain's CDR3 is CASSLGFLGLSGNTIYF. In DNA form, the CDR3 reads TGTGCCAGCAGTTTGGGGTTTTTAGGACTCTCTGGAAACACCATATATTTT.

This chain uses TRBV6-5 with TRBJ2-1; the match to TRBD1 covers 8 bases. J lost 3 bases, V lost 7 bases, and 8 bases had no gene match. Germline assignment: CDR1 MNHEY and CDR2 SVGAGI. The CDR3 is made up of 15 amino acids. CDR3 sequence reads: CASIPGGQGYNEQFF. CDR3 DNA sequence: TGTGCCAGCATCCCAGGAGGACAGGGCTACAATGAGCAGTTCTTC.

The chain links TRBV19 to TRBJ2-7; 9 bases map to TRBD1. The CDR3 is 15 residues long. The germline CDR1 and CDR2 sequences are LNHDA and SQIVND (reference sequence). V was clipped by 1 base and J by 5 bases; unmatched bases: 6. The CDR3 region has the DNA TGTGCCAGTAGTATAGGTCGGGACAGGGTACACGAGCAGTACTTC. It codes for CASSIGRDRVHEQYF.

The rearrangement links TRBV29-1 to TRBJ2-7, with TRBD1 as a possible D gene (6 bases). Germline CDR1 and CDR2: SQVTM and ANQGSEA. The CDR3 loop spans 12 amino acids. V lost 8 bases and J lost 0, with 11 bases in between. CDR3 residues: CSYGQSSYEQYF. The CDR3 nucleotides are TGCAGCTATGGACAGAGCTCCTACGAGCAGTACTTC.

The chain employs TRBV5-1 and TRBJ1-1, with TRBD1 as a possible D gene (5 bases). Looked up from germline, CDR1 is SGHRS and CDR2 is YFSETQ. Trimming removed 5 bases from V and 6 bases from J, with 8 bases in between. This CDR3 spans 11 amino acids. CDR3 bases: TGCGCCAGCAGAGCGGGGGCTGAAGCTTTCTTT. Translated, it gives CASRAGAEAFF.

The CDR3 loop reads CASSLATTGGAGNTIYF. In DNA, the CDR3 is TGTGCCAGCAGCTTAGCGACGACAGGGGGCGCTGGAAACACCATATATTTT. The V call is TRBV7-2, the J call TRBJ1-3; TRBD1 aligns across 10 bases. The junction had 4 bases not matched to a gene; V was cut back by 0 bases and J by 2 bases. This CDR3 is built from 17 residues. Germline CDR1 SGHTA, CDR2 FQGNSA.

V and J are TRBV5-1 and TRBJ2-2; D may be TRBD2 (6 bases). Germline V lookup: CDR1 SGHRS, CDR2 YFSETQ. The CDR3 sequence is 21 residues long. Trimming stripped 1 base from V and 0 bases from J, with 25 bases between. The CDR3 DNA follows: TGCGCCAGCAGCTTGCGGTGGATTCGGGGTACTAGCCCCTCGAACACCGGGGAGCTGTTTTTT. It specifies CASSLRWIRGTSPSNTGELFF.

This clone was recorded once. This chain connects TRBV30 to TRBJ2-5, with 9 bases aligning to TRBD1. Losses at the gene ends were 2 bases for V and 4 bases for J; bases not matched to a gene: 2. CDR1 GTSNPN and CDR2 SVGIG come from the germline V gene (reference sequence). The CDR3 totals 13 residues. The CDR3 DNA reads as TGTGCCTGGAGTAGGGACAGGGCAGAGACCCAGTACTTC. Translated, it gives CAWSRDRAETQYF.

Here the CDR3 reads CASSYPDPISNPYEQYF. CDR3 DNA: TGTGCCAGCAGTTACCCCGATCCAATCTCTAATCCCTACGAGCAGTACTTC. The rearrangement joins TRBV6-2 or TRBV6-3 to TRBJ2-7, with D unclear. This CDR3 region has 17 residues. Germline V gene sequence: CDR1 MNHEY, CDR2 SVGEGT. With 2 bases removed from V and 2 bases from J, the gap between germline ends came to 19 bases.

This clone was seen just once. The rearrangement links TRBV6-5 to TRBJ1-1; 8 bases fit TRBD1. Per germline, CDR1 MNHEY and CDR2 SVGAGI. V dropped 4 bases and J dropped 5; count of bases not matched to a gene: 9. This CDR3 region has 15 residues. Here the CDR3 DNA reads TGTGCCAGCAGTTCCCTGGGGACAGGAGGGACTGAAGCTTTCTTT. Amino acids: CASSSLGTGGTEAFF.